The 31 T cell receptor beta chains presented below share a single source sample, sequenced in a study of T cells after yellow fever vaccination. In TCRdb, the 5' RACE reads were re-called with MiXCR into one record per CDR3 protein. This sample carries around 310,000 distinct CDR3 sequences, around 3.9% of them seen once, and the ten largest clones take roughly a quarter. Sequenced material: PBMCs, taken on the day of the yellow fever booster vaccination. The receptors were sampled from a man between 18 and 29 years old who received the YFV17D yellow fever vaccine.

This clonotype was observed a few times. The gene calls are TRBV14 and TRBJ2-1; no reliable D call. The V gene lost 4 bases and the J gene lost 5 bases, with 6 bases spanning the gap. Germline values: CDR1 SGHDN, CDR2 FVKESK. CDR3 size: 12 residues. This chain's CDR3 is CASSPSDNEQFF. The CDR3 DNA is TGTGCCAGCAGCCCTTCGGACAATGAGCAGTTCTTC.

This clonotype was seen repeatedly, ten times or more. This chain connects TRBV12-3 or TRBV12-4 to TRBJ2-1, with 9 bases fitting TRBD2. V dropped 0 bases and J dropped 7; count of bases not matched to a gene: 10. The CDR3 extends over 17 amino acids. The CDR3 region is CASSLAGGGLARNEQFF. For the CDR3, the DNA is TGTGCCAGCAGTTTAGCGGGTGGGGGACTAGCCCGGAATGAGCAGTTCTTC.

This chain uses TRBV18 with TRBJ1-5; D gene uncertain. Germline V gives CDR1 KGHSH, CDR2 LQKENI. The CDR3 loop spans 14 amino acids. V was clipped by 2 bases and J by 2 bases, with 7 bases between them. The CDR3 protein is CASSPWQGNQPQHF. CDR3 coding DNA: TGTGCCAGCTCACCATGGCAGGGCAATCAGCCCCAGCATTTT.

This clonotype came up a few times. The chain joins TRBV5-1 to TRBJ2-6; 7 bases agree with TRBD1. Losses at the gene ends were 3 bases for V and 0 bases for J; bases not matched to a gene: 12. Germline CDR1 and CDR2: SGHRS and YFSETQ. The length of the CDR3 is 19 residues. CDR3 loop: CASSYGDRDRNSGANVLTF. The CDR3 DNA reads as TGCGCCAGCAGCTATGGGGACCGGGACAGAAACTCTGGGGCCAACGTCCTGACTTTC.

There are many counts of this clonotype. This rearrangement joins TRBV2 to TRBJ2-3; no reliable D call. Germline loops: CDR1 SNHLY, CDR2 FYNNEI. The CDR3 length is 11 residues. V lost 4 bases, J lost 6 bases, and 5 bases lay in between. CDR3 residues: CASSVADTQYF. DNA of the CDR3: TGTGCCAGCAGTGTTGCGGATACGCAGTATTTT.

The V and J genes are TRBV7-2 and TRBJ1-5; 7 bases are shared with TRBD1. The ends lost 1 base at V and 7 bases at J; junction bases unmatched: 4. The germline V gene encodes CDR1 SGHTA and CDR2 FQGNSA. CDR3 length equals 14 residues. The CDR3 spells CASSLDRQGQPQHF. Written as DNA, the CDR3 is TGTGCCAGCAGCTTAGACAGACAGGGACAGCCCCAGCATTTT. Full variable domain (rest looked up from reference TRBV7-2 and TRBJ1-5): GAGVSQSPSNKVTEKGKDVELRCDPISGHTALYWYRQSLGQGLEFLIYFQGNSAPDKSGLPSDRFSAERTGGSVSTLTIQRTQQEDSAVYLCASSLDRQGQPQHFGDGTRLSIL.

This clonotype appeared many times. J is TRBJ2-3 and V is TRBV4-3, with TRBD2 as a possible D gene (6 bases). This CDR3 region has 17 residues. Germline assignment: CDR1 LGHNA and CDR2 YSLEER. The V end lost 3 bases, the J end lost 5 bases, and 21 bases lay between the germline ends. This chain's CDR3 is CASSQGRDRRRGDTQYF. CDR3 bases: TGCGCCAGCAGCCAGGGTAGGGACCGTCGGAGGGGAGATACGCAGTATTTT.

This clonotype was seen many times. CDR3 loop: CSAYRGSYEQYF. CDR3 nucleotides: TGCAGTGCCTACAGGGGATCCTACGAGCAGTACTTC. This sequence joins TRBV20-1 and TRBJ2-7; TRBD1 aligns across 7 bases. V shed 6 bases and J 1 base; nucleotides not matched to a gene: 3. Germline V CDR1 and CDR2: DFQATT, SNEGSKA (reference sequence). This CDR3 is built from 12 residues.

This clonotype was counted between two and nine times. The chain links TRBV5-1 to TRBJ1-5; a weak D match, TRBD1 (6 bases). Germline V lookup: CDR1 SGHRS, CDR2 YFSETQ. Trimming left V 4 bases short and J 7 bases short, with 21 bases between. This CDR3 is built from 16 residues. CDR3 bases: TGCGCCAGCAGCCTAAACCGGGGGGGCCCTGGGCAGCCCCAGCATTTT. Translation gives CASSLNRGGPGQPQHF.

This clonotype is a singleton in its sample. The rearrangement joins TRBV27 to TRBJ2-5; D tentatively fits TRBD1 or TRBD2 (5 bases each). The CDR3 is 16 residues long. With 0 bases removed from V and 4 bases from J, the gap between germline ends came to 15 bases. Germline values: CDR1 MNHEY, CDR2 SMNVEV (reference sequence). This CDR3 reads CASSLSSWGLGETQYF. The DNA of the CDR3 is TGTGCCAGCAGTTTATCGTCGTGGGGGTTGGGAGAGACCCAGTACTTC.

The rearrangement joins TRBV20-1 to TRBJ2-7; 11 bases are shared with TRBD2. Germline V gene data show CDR1 as DFQATT and CDR2 as SNEGSKA (reference sequence). Trimming removed 1 base from V and 3 bases from J; junction bases left unmatched: 8. This CDR3 comprises 16 residues. The DNA of the CDR3 is TGCAGTGCTAGAGTCCCAGGGACTAGCGGCCACTACGAGCAGTACGTC. Protein sequence: CSARVPGTSGHYEQYV.

The chain has TRBV6-5 and TRBJ1-5; a weak D match, TRBD1 (5 bases). V lost 6 bases and J 7 bases, leaving 16 bases between the germline ends. Germline CDR1 and CDR2: MNHEY and SVGAGI. The CDR3 covers 14 residues. CDR3: CASRNGGTSQPQHF. The CDR3 coding sequence is TGTGCCAGCAGAAACGGGGGTACCAGCCAGCCCCAGCATTTT.

The sample holds many counts of this clonotype. CDR3 DNA sequence: TGTGCCAGCAGTTACTGGGGGAGGAACGACAATGAGCAGTTCTTC. Translating gives CASSYWGRNDNEQFF. The chain carries TRBV6-2 or TRBV6-3 and TRBJ2-1, with D possibly being TRBD2 (6 bases). The CDR3 totals 15 residues. Trimming left V 1 base short and J 5 bases short, with 12 bases between. Germline V CDR1 and CDR2: MNHEY, SVGEGT.

The chain combines TRBV6-2 or TRBV6-3 with TRBJ1-2; possibly TRBD1 for D (6 bases). Germline CDR1 and CDR2: MNHEY and SVGEGT. The CDR3 spans 13 residues. V was cut by 7 bases and J by 8 bases, with 17 bases left in between. CDR3 sequence: CASTQTGRRGYTF. The CDR3 bases are TGTGCCAGCACCCAGACAGGTCGCCGCGGCTACACCTTC.

This clonotype has more than one count but fewer than ten. This sequence joins TRBV20-1 and TRBJ2-3, with 9 bases aligning to TRBD2. The CDR3 totals 16 residues. V dropped 6 bases and J dropped 5; count of bases not matched to a gene: 15. From germline, CDR1 is DFQATT and CDR2 SNEGSKA (reference sequence). The CDR3 spells CSASPPGTSWIDTQYF. The CDR3 bases are TGCAGTGCCTCACCCCCCGGGACTAGCTGGATAGATACGCAGTATTTT.

This clonotype was observed at least ten times. V is TRBV5-1 and J is TRBJ2-2, with a possible D match to TRBD1 (5 bases). Germline CDR1 reads SGHRS; CDR2 reads YFSETQ. The CDR3 runs 14 residues. V was cut by 0 bases and J by 6 bases, with 9 bases left in between. CDR3 sequence reads: CASSLGGASGELFF. The CDR3 region has the DNA TGCGCCAGCAGCTTGGGGGGCGCATCCGGGGAGCTGTTTTTT.

This clonotype was seen more than once but under ten times. CDR3 DNA sequence: TGTGCCAGCAGCAAGGACTCCGTTCGCCGAGAGACCCAGTACTTC. Protein product: CASSKDSVRRETQYF. V is TRBV6-5 and J is TRBJ2-5; D might be TRBD2 (5 bases). This CDR3 comprises 15 residues. V was clipped by 6 bases and J by 4 bases, with 18 bases between them. Germline CDR1 is MNHEY and CDR2 is SVGAGI.

This chain uses TRBV27 with TRBJ2-7; D is ambiguous. Trimming left V 5 bases short and J 3 bases short, with 11 bases between. Germline CDR1 reads MNHEY; CDR2 reads SMNVEV (reference sequence). The CDR3 is 13 amino acids. In DNA form, the CDR3 reads TGTGCCAGCAGTGCCAGGTCGGGCTACGAGCAGTACGTC. Its translation is CASSARSGYEQYV.

This clonotype was detected many times. The chain carries TRBV5-1 and TRBJ2-5, with D possibly matching TRBD1 (5 bases). CDR3 length: 14 amino acids. Deletions cut 3 bases from V and 2 bases from J, with 11 bases between. The V gene's germline CDR1 is SGHRS and CDR2 YFSETQ. The DNA for the CDR3 is TGCGCCAGCAGCTCCCCAGGGTGGCAAGAGACCCAGTACTTC. Amino acid sequence: CASSSPGWQETQYF.

This clonotype was picked up many times. This chain links TRBV5-1 with TRBJ2-1; 8 bases are a match to TRBD2. Germline V gene data show CDR1 as SGHRS and CDR2 as YFSETQ. The CDR3 totals 14 residues. V lost 5 bases to trimming and J lost 10 bases; unmatched junction nucleotides: 11. The CDR3 reads CASRLGAGASEQFF. The CDR3 DNA follows: TGCGCCAGCAGATTAGGAGCGGGGGCGTCGGAGCAGTTCTTC.

This clonotype occurred a few times. V usage is TRBV12-3 or TRBV12-4 and J usage is TRBJ2-5; no clear D. CDR3 size: 16 residues. V lost 4 bases to trimming and J lost 4 bases, with 19 bases between them. This chain's CDR3 is CASSYGLTTRRETQYF. As DNA, the CDR3 is TGTGCCAGCAGTTACGGTCTCACTACTCGCCGAGAGACCCAGTACTTC.

This clonotype has a handful of counts. The J gene is TRBJ1-1, the V gene TRBV12-3 or TRBV12-4, with 7 bases matching TRBD1. The length of the CDR3 is 14 residues. V trimming: 6 bases; J trimming: 0 bases; junction bases outside the gene matches: 4. The CDR3 loop is CASRIQGMNTEAFF. CDR3 bases: TGTGCCAGCAGGATACAGGGGATGAACACTGAAGCTTTCTTT.

There are many counts of this clonotype. The CDR3 loop is CSARGENEQFF. Here the CDR3 DNA reads TGCAGTGCTAGAGGGGAAAATGAGCAGTTCTTC. The V call is TRBV20-1, the J call TRBJ2-1, with no clear D. The germline V and J ends were trimmed by 1 base and 7 bases, with 5 bases remaining between them. Germline V CDR1 and CDR2: DFQATT, SNEGSKA (reference sequence). The CDR3 consists of 11 residues.

In its sample, this clonotype was seen a few times. The chain links TRBV7-6 to TRBJ2-3; D unclear. The germline gives CDR1 SGHVS, CDR2 FNYEAQ. CDR3 size: 13 residues. With 0 bases removed from V and 5 bases from J, the gap between germline ends came to 6 bases. CDR3 DNA: TGTGCCAGCAGCTTAGCTTGGGAAGATACGCAGTATTTT. The encoded protein is CASSLAWEDTQYF.

This clonotype was seen ten or more times. Here the CDR3 reads CASQEGRARRETQYF. The DNA of the CDR3 is TGTGCCAGCCAAGAGGGGAGGGCTAGGCGAGAGACCCAGTACTTC. The rearrangement links TRBV6-6 to TRBJ2-5, with 7 bases that match TRBD2. CDR1 and CDR2 (germline): MNHNY, SVGAGI (reference sequence). CDR3 length: 15 amino acids. The junction had 13 bases not matched to a gene; V was cut back by 8 bases and J by 4 bases.

The chain has TRBV10-3 and TRBJ2-3; 7 bases are shared with TRBD2. The CDR3 loop spans 14 amino acids. V dropped 3 bases and J dropped 0; count of bases not matched to a gene: 0. Germline loops: CDR1 ENHRY, CDR2 SYGVKD. The CDR3 DNA is TGTGCCATCAGTGACGGGGGGAGCACAGATACGCAGTATTTT. Amino acid sequence: CAISDGGSTDTQYF.

This clonotype was picked up a small number of times. The chain combines TRBV7-2 with TRBJ1-6; D is possibly TRBD1 (5 bases). V was cut by 2 bases and J by 5 bases, with 10 bases left in between. Germline-derived CDR1 and CDR2 are SGHTA and FQGNSA. The CDR3 spans 15 residues. The CDR3 bases are TGTGCCAGCAGCTTAAGACCAGGGAATAATTCACCCCTCCACTTT. This codes for CASSLRPGNNSPLHF.

The V call is TRBV9, the J call TRBJ1-2; D is unclear. The CDR3 runs 13 residues. The germline V gene has CDR1 SGDLS and CDR2 YYNGEE. Trimming removed 3 bases from V and 5 bases from J, with 11 bases in between. Written as DNA, the CDR3 is TGTGCCAGCAGCGGTGTCCCCTGGTATGGCTACACCTTC. Its protein product is CASSGVPWYGYTF.

V usage is TRBV5-5 and J usage is TRBJ2-1; 9 bases fit TRBD1. V trimming: 2 bases; J trimming: 9 bases; junction bases outside the gene matches: 12. Germline V gene sequence: CDR1 SGHKS, CDR2 YYEKEE (reference sequence). This CDR3 has 16 amino acids. CDR3 in amino acids: CASSFTFTQGASEQFF. CDR3 coding DNA: TGTGCCAGCAGCTTTACTTTTACACAGGGGGCGAGTGAGCAGTTCTTC.

This chain uses TRBV9 with TRBJ2-1; D tentatively fits TRBD1 or TRBD2 (5 bases each). V gave up 4 bases and J gave up 8 bases, with 13 bases separating them. This CDR3 comprises 13 residues. From germline, CDR1 is SGDLS and CDR2 YYNGEE. CDR3 in amino acids: CASSPLGRHEQFF. As DNA, the CDR3 is TGTGCCAGCAGCCCCCTGGGACGGCATGAGCAGTTCTTC.

This clonotype was counted at least ten times. The chain has TRBV7-9 and TRBJ2-6; 10 nucleotides align to TRBD1. The CDR3 sequence is 19 residues long. J lost 4 bases, V lost 5 bases, and 14 bases had no gene match. Germline V gene lookup returns CDR1 SEHNR and CDR2 FQNEAQ (reference sequence). CDR3 loop: CASSEIPGTGDPGANVLTF. The CDR3 DNA is TGTGCCAGCAGCGAAATCCCCGGGACAGGGGATCCAGGGGCCAACGTCCTGACTTTC.